This passage covers 30 T cell receptor beta chains from one sample sequenced in a study of T-cell reconstitution after alpha-beta-depleted transplantation in children. This sample's TCRbeta library carried unique molecular identifier barcodes. MiXCR, applied by TCRdb to the PCR reads, yields one record per CDR3 protein. This table has just over 950,000 distinct CDR3 sequences, roughly 29% appearing once. The specimen comprised PBMCs, mostly from graft donor cells, sampled 360 days after TCRalphabeta/CD19-depleted stem cell transplant. These TCRs come from a boy in the first two years of life who had a stem cell transplant for SCID, so the T cells may come from the graft donor.

Worth noting for this clonotype: A much larger clone lies a single base off, so this may be a read error. The chain recombines TRBV9 with TRBJ2-2; D not certain. CDR3 length: 11 residues. CDR1 and CDR2 from the germline V gene are SGDLS and YYNGEE. Trimming removed 6 bases at V and 4 bases at J, with 4 bases between. The CDR3 bases are TGTGCCAGCACCCGCACCGGGGAGCTGTTTTTT. Translation gives CASTRTGELFF.

This chain uses TRBV15 with TRBJ2-5; 12 nucleotides line up with TRBD1. Germline values: CDR1 LNHNV, CDR2 YYDKDF (reference sequence). The CDR3 extends over 18 amino acids. V dropped 0 bases and J dropped 4; count of bases not matched to a gene: 9. Here the CDR3 reads CATSRDPTGTGGRETQYF. DNA of the CDR3: TGTGCCACCAGCAGAGATCCTACCGGGACAGGGGGCCGAGAGACCCAGTACTTC.

This sequence joins TRBV10-2 and TRBJ2-7, with 9 positions matching TRBD1. The CDR3 is 16 amino acids. V lost 0 bases, J lost 3 bases, and 6 bases stayed unmatched. Germline-derived CDR1 and CDR2 are WSHSY and SAAADI. CDR3 nucleotide sequence: TGCGCCAGCAGTGAGTCTTGGGACAGGGTGGTCTACGAGCAGTACTTC. Its protein product is CASSESWDRVVYEQYF.

The chain links TRBV25-1 to TRBJ2-7; TRBD2 aligns across 7 bases. J gave up 1 base and V 8 bases, and 8 bases lay outside the gene matches. Looked up from germline, CDR1 is MGHDK and CDR2 is SYGVNS. CDR3 length equals 14 residues. The CDR3 sequence is CASSYGLGSYEQYF. The CDR3 DNA reads TGTGCCAGCTCTTACGGACTAGGGTCCTACGAGCAGTACTTC.

The V and J genes are TRBV9 and TRBJ2-1; D not resolved. With 0 bases removed from V and 6 bases from J, the gap between germline ends came to 13 bases. CDR3 size: 15 residues. CDR1 is SGDLS and CDR2 is YYNGEE in the germline V gene. CDR3 loop: CASSVDQEVFNEQFF. The CDR3 coding sequence is TGTGCCAGCAGCGTAGATCAGGAAGTCTTCAATGAGCAGTTCTTC. The entire variable domain, with the rest obtained from reference TRBV9 and TRBJ2-1, is as follows: DSGVTQTPKHLITATGQRVTLRCSPRSGDLSVYWYQQSLDQGLQFLIQYYNGEERAKGNILERFSAQQFPDLHSELNLSSLELGDSALYFCASSVDQEVFNEQFFGPGTRLTVL.

The V and J genes are TRBV7-9 and TRBJ2-3, with 8 bases identical to TRBD1. The length of the CDR3 is 15 residues. Trimming took 5 bases from V and 3 from J; bases not matched to a gene: 7. Germline lookup yields CDR1 SEHNR and CDR2 FQNEAQ (reference sequence). The CDR3 DNA reads as TGTGCCAGCAGCCTCCGGACAGGGAAGACAGATACGCAGTATTTT. Its translation: CASSLRTGKTDTQYF.

Here the CDR3 DNA reads TGTGCCAGCTCACCCGCCCACCAAGAGACCCAGTACTTC. This gives the protein CASSPAHQETQYF. V usage is TRBV18 and J usage is TRBJ2-5; D not certain. The germline V and J ends were trimmed by 3 bases and 0 bases, with 5 bases remaining between them. CDR3 length equals 13 residues. From germline, CDR1 is KGHSH and CDR2 LQKENI.

This clonotype was seen only a few times. The CDR3 DNA sequence: TGCAGTGCTAGATTTGAGGGGCCCTCCTACAATGAGCAGTTCTTC. Amino acid sequence: CSARFEGPSYNEQFF. This chain links TRBV20-1 with TRBJ2-1, with D perhaps matching TRBD1 or TRBD2 (5 bases each). The CDR3 runs to 15 residues. V lost 2 bases, J lost 0 bases, and 11 bases lay in between. Germline lookup yields CDR1 DFQATT and CDR2 SNEGSKA (reference sequence).

This clonotype was counted a few times. The chain links TRBV5-6 to TRBJ2-1; 8 bases are shared with TRBD2. V trimming: 4 bases; J trimming: 4 bases; junction bases outside the gene matches: 10. The germline V gene has CDR1 SGHDT and CDR2 YYEEEE. The CDR3 length is 16 residues. The CDR3 reads CASSPVRGAWYNEQFF. Written as DNA, the CDR3 is TGTGCCAGCAGCCCGGTGCGGGGGGCTTGGTACAATGAGCAGTTCTTC.

The chain couples TRBV18 to TRBJ2-1; 10 bases are a match to TRBD1. Per germline, CDR1 KGHSH and CDR2 LQKENI. The ends lost 2 bases at V and 9 bases at J; junction bases unmatched: 10. The CDR3 length is 16 residues. The CDR3 nucleotides are TGTGCCAGCTCACCATTCCGGACAGGGGGAAGCGGTGAGCAGTTCTTC. Encoded protein: CASSPFRTGGSGEQFF.

This chain links TRBV6-2 or TRBV6-3 with TRBJ2-2; D may be TRBD1 (6 bases). With 8 bases removed from V and 4 bases from J, the gap between germline ends came to 20 bases. Germline V gene data show CDR1 as MNHEY and CDR2 as SVGEGT. This CDR3 has 16 amino acids. The CDR3 DNA follows: TGTGCCAGCCGTAGGTCAGGGGTCCAATCCACCGGGGAGCTGTTTTTT. Its translation is CASRRSGVQSTGELFF.

CDR3 loop: CAITTDRASYEQYF. DNA of the CDR3: TGTGCCATCACCACGGACAGGGCATCCTACGAGCAGTACTTC. The chain joins TRBV10-3 to TRBJ2-7; 8 bases map to TRBD1. CDR3 size: 14 residues. J gave up 1 base and V 7 bases, and 6 bases lay outside the gene matches. Germline V gene sequence: CDR1 ENHRY, CDR2 SYGVKD.

About this clonotype itself: A much larger clone lies one base from this, so it may be a read error. The V call is TRBV5-5, the J call TRBJ2-1, with D uncertain. Germline CDR1 SGHKS, CDR2 YYEKEE (reference sequence). The CDR3 has 12 amino acids. The CDR3 region is CSSSLVSNEQFF. The CDR3 DNA reads TGTTCCAGCAGCTTGGTATCAAATGAGCAGTTCTTC.

The rearrangement links TRBV20-1 to TRBJ2-7; D might be TRBD2 (5 bases). Per germline, CDR1 DFQATT and CDR2 SNEGSKA (reference sequence). Trimming left V 1 base short and J 7 bases short, with 11 bases between. This CDR3 spans 12 amino acids. The CDR3 spells CSARAPGSEQYF. The CDR3 DNA reads TGCAGTGCTAGAGCCCCGGGGAGTGAGCAGTACTTC.

This clonotype was seen a handful of times. The rearrangement joins TRBV7-3 to TRBJ2-3, with D uncertain. The V gene's germline CDR1 is SGHTA and CDR2 FQGTGA. This CDR3 comprises 15 residues. Trimming shortened V by 1 base and J by 2 bases, and 10 bases separated the two germline ends. CDR3 region: CASSLRADPTDTQYF. The CDR3, as DNA: TGTGCCAGCAGCTTAAGGGCGGACCCCACAGATACGCAGTATTTT.

This clonotype has just a few counts. The V gene is TRBV24-1, the J gene TRBJ2-7, with D possibly matching TRBD2 (5 bases). The CDR3 is 13 residues long. CDR1 and CDR2 (germline): KGHDR, SFDVKD. Trimming pared 9 bases from V and 5 bases from J, leaving 16 bases between. The CDR3 spells CATPCQVSDEQYF. CDR3 coding DNA: TGTGCCACCCCGTGTCAGGTTAGCGACGAGCAGTACTTC.

The J gene is TRBJ1-4, the V gene TRBV7-9, with TRBD1 as a possible D gene (5 bases). V lost 4 bases to trimming and J lost 1 base, with 13 bases between them. The CDR3 is 16 amino acids. The germline gives CDR1 SEHNR, CDR2 FQNEAQ (reference sequence). The CDR3 DNA reads TGTGCCAGCAGCTCCCGCTCGGGGGGAACTAATGAAAAACTGTTTTTT. It codes for CASSSRSGGTNEKLFF.

There are a few counts of this clonotype. This chain joins TRBV20-1 and TRBJ1-1; no clear D gene. CDR3 length equals 14 residues. V lost 3 bases and J lost 0, with 11 bases in between. CDR1 and CDR2 from the germline V gene are DFQATT and SNEGSKA (reference sequence). The chain's CDR3 is CSARLRPMNTEAFF. In DNA form, the CDR3 reads TGCAGTGCTAGGTTGCGGCCGATGAACACTGAAGCTTTCTTT.

The J gene is TRBJ2-6, the V gene TRBV5-1; D is perhaps TRBD1 (5 bases). The CDR3 spans 18 residues. The V gene's germline CDR1 is SGHRS and CDR2 YFSETQ. V was shortened by 4 bases and J by 5 bases, with 22 bases between the two germline ends. DNA for the CDR3: TGCGCCAGCAGCCTCGGGCAGGGTCCTCTTGGAAGGGCCAACGTCCTGACTTTC. Amino acid sequence: CASSLGQGPLGRANVLTF.

The chain uses TRBV4-2 and TRBJ2-3, with 9 positions matching TRBD2. The V gene end was trimmed by 1 base and the J gene end by 2 bases; junction bases not matched to a gene: 10. The germline CDR1 and CDR2 sequences are LGHNA and YNFKEQ. This CDR3 comprises 18 residues. The chain's CDR3 is CASSQARGSSGTTDTQYF. The CDR3, as DNA: TGTGCCAGCAGCCAAGCCAGGGGGTCTAGCGGGACCACAGATACGCAGTATTTT.

In its sample, this clonotype was seen a few times. This chain joins TRBV18 and TRBJ2-1; the D is unclear. The V gene's germline CDR1 is KGHSH and CDR2 LQKENI. Trimming removed 3 bases from V and 6 bases from J, with 9 bases in between. There are 13 residues in the CDR3. CDR3: CASSPPGLNEQFF. Written as DNA, the CDR3 is TGTGCCAGCTCACCTCCAGGTCTCAATGAGCAGTTCTTC.

The rearrangement joins TRBV3-1 to TRBJ2-3; 9 bases are shared with TRBD2. Per germline, CDR1 LGHDT and CDR2 YNNKEL (reference sequence). CDR3 size: 16 residues. V trimming: 3 bases; J trimming: 2 bases; junction bases outside the gene matches: 6. CDR3 sequence reads: CASSHKPGLATDTQYF. In nucleotides, the CDR3 is TGTGCCAGCAGCCATAAACCGGGACTAGCCACAGATACGCAGTATTTT.

This clonotype was observed a handful of times. The rearrangement links TRBV4-1 to TRBJ2-3; TRBD2 matches at 7 bases. This CDR3 region has 16 residues. Germline CDR1 and CDR2: MGHRA and YSYEKL. V was pared by 2 bases and J by 1 base, with 6 bases of the junction left unmatched. The CDR3 loop reads CASSQSRSGGTDTQYF. Here the CDR3 DNA reads TGCGCCAGCAGCCAAAGCAGGAGCGGGGGCACAGATACGCAGTATTTT.

The V gene is TRBV20-1, the J gene TRBJ1-1, with 10 bases aligning to TRBD1. This CDR3 contains 17 residues. The J segment lost 3 bases and the V segment lost 0 bases, leaving 10 bases of the junction unmatched. In germline, CDR1 is DFQATT, CDR2 SNEGSKA (reference sequence). In nucleotides, the CDR3 is TGCAGTGCTAGAGATTCCCGGACAGGGGGAGGGTACACTGAAGCTTTCTTT. This translates into CSARDSRTGGGYTEAFF.

The J gene is TRBJ2-3, the V gene TRBV12-3 or TRBV12-4, with TRBD1 identical over 10 bases. V trimming: 3 bases; J trimming: 4 bases; junction bases outside the gene matches: 7. This CDR3 comprises 16 residues. CDR3 sequence: CASSFFGTGVADTQYF. The CDR3 nucleotides are TGTGCCAGCAGTTTCTTCGGGACAGGGGTAGCAGATACGCAGTATTTT.

This clonotype was seen more than once but under ten times. This sequence may be a read error, since a much larger clone differs from it by one base. The chain employs TRBV20-1 and TRBJ2-3; D unclear. This CDR3 has 12 amino acids. V was cut by 1 base and J by 2 bases, with 4 bases left in between. CDR1 is DFQATT and CDR2 is SNEGSKA in the germline V gene (reference sequence). CDR3 sequence reads: CSARADTDTQYF. The CDR3 nucleotides read TGCAGTGCTAGAGCGGACACAGATACGCAGTATTTT.

This clonotype has only a few counts. The chain employs TRBV5-5 and TRBJ2-5, with D perhaps TRBD1 or TRBD2 (6 bases each). Germline-derived CDR1 and CDR2 are SGHKS and YYEKEE (reference sequence). This CDR3 is 14 amino acids long. Trimming stripped 2 bases from V and 4 bases from J, with 12 bases between. CDR3 sequence: CASSLLQGGETQYF. The DNA for the CDR3 is TGTGCCAGCAGCTTACTACAGGGAGGAGAGACCCAGTACTTC.

The V and J genes are TRBV5-1 and TRBJ2-2; D is tentatively TRBD1 or TRBD2 (5 bases each). V was shortened by 0 bases and J by 4 bases, with 13 bases between the two germline ends. This CDR3 has 16 amino acids. CDR1 is SGHRS and CDR2 is YFSETQ in the germline V gene. The CDR3 DNA follows: TGCGCCAGCAGCTTGGTTGGGTTCGGGACCACCGGGGAGCTGTTTTTT. Its protein product is CASSLVGFGTTGELFF.

This clonotype was seen a few times. The chain couples TRBV5-1 to TRBJ2-3; 9 bases match TRBD2. Germline CDR1 SGHRS, CDR2 YFSETQ. The CDR3 totals 16 residues. Germline trimming cut 0 bases from V and 6 bases from J; bases unmatched to any gene: 8. This chain's CDR3 is CASSLGLAGSRDTQYF. The CDR3 DNA reads as TGCGCCAGCAGCTTGGGCCTAGCGGGGTCGAGGGATACGCAGTATTTT.

The J gene is TRBJ2-5, the V gene TRBV7-9; the D gene is possibly TRBD2 (5 bases). The germline CDR1 and CDR2 sequences are SEHNR and FQNEAQ (reference sequence). The CDR3 length is 15 residues. The V end lost 0 bases, the J end lost 10 bases, and 18 bases lay between the germline ends. CDR3 sequence: CASSLAEGRREDQYF. The CDR3 DNA is TGTGCCAGCAGCTTAGCTGAGGGCCGGAGAGAAGACCAGTACTTC.